This T cell receptor beta chain was recorded in a study of blood T cell repertoires in COVID-19. Overall study context: Samples came from the United States, Italy and Spain, spanning acute and convalescent COVID-19. T cells, B-cell-depleted T cells, or PBMCs supplied cDNA or gDNA.

Per the original data handling: Amplification with reference gene primers provided the estimates of nucleated cell counts. Here immunoSEQ multiplex PCR was the method, and the copy in TCRdb shows in-frame clones only, minus some. V, J and clone size reflect that table, while D and trimming were determined from the DNA. Of 130,000 to 150,000 clones in the sample, around 87% were seen once. The CDR3 length is 15 residues. Germline CDR1 and CDR2: SGHVS and FNYEAQ. The ends lost 2 bases at V and 6 bases at J; junction bases unmatched: 4. Sequenced input: peripheral blood. This sequence originates from a woman aged 50 to 60 with active or convalescent COVID-19. This chain connects TRBV7-6 to TRBJ2-3; 11 positions match TRBD2. CDR3 sequence reads: CASSLIAGGLDTQYF. CDR3 bases: TGTGCCAGCAGCTTAATAGCGGGGGGGCTGGATACGCAGTATTTT.